This entry is about one T cell receptor beta chain. Its specificity is unknown. This sample was taken from a study of PD-L1 blockade in urothelial cancer. Study in general: Patients commenced intravenous atezolizumab, 1,200 mg every 3 weeks, around 2014. Investigators checked blood 3 weeks (second dose) and 6 weeks after treatment start. There were a median of approximately 150,000 T cells in blood samples. Study observations and caveats: Sub-median blood TCR clonality before treatment predicted longer survival.

Produced via immunoSEQ multiplex PCR; TCRdb's table is partial and in-frame only. The sample lists roughly 27,000 clones; roughly 86% were seen once. There are 13 residues in the CDR3. V lost 6 bases to trimming and J lost 3 bases, with 11 bases between them. Per the germline V gene, CDR1 is KGHSH and CDR2 is LQKENI. This chain links TRBV18 with TRBJ2-5, with D maybe TRBD2 (5 bases). The TCR was taken from a man in his fifties or sixties with urothelial cancer. The specimen was PBMCs, collected around atezolizumab (anti-PD-L1) treatment. CDR3 bases: TGTGCCAGCTCCCCCGGGATCAAAGAGACCCAGTACTTC. Translating it yields CASSPGIKETQYF.